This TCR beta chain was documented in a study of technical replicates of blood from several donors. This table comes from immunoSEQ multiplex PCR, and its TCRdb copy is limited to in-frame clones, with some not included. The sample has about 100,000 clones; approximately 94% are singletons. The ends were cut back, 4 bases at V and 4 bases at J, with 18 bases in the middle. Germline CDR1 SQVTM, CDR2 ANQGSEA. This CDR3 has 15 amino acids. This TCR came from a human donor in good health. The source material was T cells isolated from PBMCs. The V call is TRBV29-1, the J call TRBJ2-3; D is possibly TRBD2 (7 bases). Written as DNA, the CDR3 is TGCAGCGTTGGACAATCCGGGGGGCTCCCAGATACGCAGTATTTT. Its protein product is CSVGQSGGLPDTQYF.